Listed here are 29 T cell receptor beta chains from one sample, sequenced in a study of T cell clonotyping in hematopoietic cell transplantation. Time point denoted: recipient sample about 28 days before transplant, after cytoreduction. The data were produced by immunoSEQ multiplex PCR, yet TCRdb's version contains in-frame clones alone and is incomplete. Of 45,000 to 60,000 clones listed, approximately 84% were seen once; the top ten hold about 6%. The sample here was peripheral blood mononuclear cells, taken before stem cell transplant. These receptors all stem from a man in his sixties with biphenotypic leukemia. Some clones in this sample may be carry-over from other donors' samples.

V usage is TRBV5-4 and J usage is TRBJ1-1; D remains unclear. V lost 0 bases to trimming and J lost 4 bases, with 10 bases between them. The CDR3 runs 14 residues. Germline loops: CDR1 SGHNT, CDR2 YYREEE (reference sequence). The CDR3 here is CASSLDSEGTEAFF. DNA of the CDR3: TGTGCCAGCAGCTTGGATAGCGAAGGCACTGAAGCTTTCTTT.

This chain links TRBV5-1 with TRBJ2-7; D tentatively fits TRBD1 or TRBD2 (5 bases each). The CDR3 runs to 14 residues. The ends were cut back, 1 base at V and 1 base at J, with 9 bases in the middle. Per germline, CDR1 SGHRS and CDR2 YFSETQ. The CDR3 spells CASSLNGASYEQYF. The CDR3 DNA follows: TGCGCCAGCAGCTTGAACGGGGCGTCCTACGAGCAGTACTTC.

The chain uses TRBV19 and TRBJ2-7; weak D call: TRBD1 (7 bases). The germline V and J ends were trimmed by 5 bases and 4 bases, with 18 bases remaining between them. CDR3 length: 15 residues. Germline V gene sequence: CDR1 LNHDA, CDR2 SQIVND (reference sequence). In nucleotides, the CDR3 is TGTGCCAGTAGTTCGACAGGGACTTTTTTGTACGAGCAGTACTTC. Translating gives CASSSTGTFLYEQYF.

This clone was picked up one time. V is TRBV6-5 and J is TRBJ1-1, with TRBD1 matching over 7 bases. Germline V gene data show CDR1 as MNHEY and CDR2 as SVGAGI. CDR3 length: 13 amino acids. After removal of 0 bases from V and 7 bases from J, the junction contained 2 bases not matched to a gene. CDR3 DNA sequence: TGTGCCAGCAGTTACTCGGGACAGAATGAAGCTTTCTTT. The encoded protein is CASSYSGQNEAFF.

The rearrangement joins TRBV7-8 to TRBJ1-5; no reliable D call. V lost 2 bases to trimming and J lost 7 bases, with 15 bases between them. This CDR3 spans 15 amino acids. Germline-derived CDR1 and CDR2 are SGHVS and FQNEAQ. The CDR3 sequence is CASSLWTEVGQPQHF. The DNA for the CDR3 is TGTGCCAGCAGCTTATGGACGGAAGTTGGCCAGCCCCAGCATTTT.

This clone was counted between two and nine times. The J gene is TRBJ2-2, the V gene TRBV30, with D possibly being TRBD1 or TRBD2 (5 bases each). From germline, CDR1 is GTSNPN and CDR2 SVGIG (reference sequence). V lost 2 bases, J lost 6 bases, and 16 bases lay in between. This CDR3 is built from 15 residues. CDR3 residues: CAWSFPGTGPGELFF. CDR3 bases: TGTGCCTGGAGTTTCCCAGGGACGGGTCCCGGGGAGCTGTTTTTT.

This clone has only one observation. The chain links TRBV5-1 to TRBJ1-1; TRBD1 matches at 8 bases. The CDR3 loop spans 14 amino acids. Trimming took 4 bases from V and 4 from J; bases not matched to a gene: 6. Germline V CDR1 and CDR2: SGHRS, YFSETQ. In DNA form, the CDR3 reads TGCGCCAGCAGCCTAGGGACAGGACCCACTGAAGCTTTCTTT. Its protein is CASSLGTGPTEAFF.

This chain joins TRBV30 and TRBJ1-1; D is perhaps TRBD1 (5 bases). The CDR3 has 14 residues. The germline CDR1 and CDR2 sequences are GTSNPN and SVGIG (reference sequence). V lost 6 bases to trimming and J lost 0 bases, with 14 bases between them. As DNA, the CDR3 is TGTGCCTGCCAACAGGAAACTATGAACACTGAAGCTTTCTTT. Translated: CACQQETMNTEAFF.

The chain links TRBV30 to TRBJ2-1; tentative D call: TRBD2 (6 bases). V was cut by 0 bases and J by 2 bases, with 11 bases left in between. CDR3 length: 15 amino acids. From germline, CDR1 is GTSNPN and CDR2 SVGIG (reference sequence). CDR3 in amino acids: CAWSVGLAAYNEQFF. The CDR3 DNA sequence: TGTGCCTGGAGTGTGGGGTTAGCGGCCTACAATGAGCAGTTCTTC. Full variable domain (remainder filled in from reference TRBV30 and TRBJ2-1): SQTIHQWPATLVQPVGSPLSLECTVEGTSNPNLYWYRQAAGRGLQLLFYSVGIGQISSEVPQNLSASRPQDRQFILSSKKLLLSDSGFYLCAWSVGLAAYNEQFFGPGTRLTVL.

The chain has TRBV13 and TRBJ2-7, with a weak D call TRBD1 (6 bases). CDR1 and CDR2 from the germline V gene are PRHDT and FYEKMQ (reference sequence). The CDR3 sequence is 12 residues long. V was trimmed by 4 bases and J by 4 bases, leaving 8 bases between them. This CDR3 is CASSSGQYEQYF. CDR3 nucleotide sequence: TGTGCCAGCAGCTCGGGACAATACGAGCAGTACTTC.

In its sample, this clone was seen a few times. At one end, the junction sequence differs from germline, possibly due to a read error. V and J are TRBV30 and TRBJ2-1, with D tentatively TRBD1 (6 bases). Germline V gives CDR1 GTSNPN, CDR2 SVGIG (reference sequence). The CDR3 loop spans 14 amino acids. CDR3 sequence: CAWGVGASYNEQFF. The CDR3 DNA is TGTGCCTGGGGTGTGGGGGCCTCCTACAATGAGCAGTTCTTC.

This chain connects TRBV4-1 to TRBJ2-3; the D gene is possibly TRBD1 (6 bases). Trimming removed 0 bases from V and 4 bases from J, with 20 bases in between. Germline V CDR1 and CDR2: MGHRA, YSYEKL. The CDR3 is 18 residues long. The CDR3 loop reads CASSQDRTSSRGADTQYF. CDR3 sequence (DNA): TGCGCCAGCAGCCAAGATAGGACGAGCAGCAGGGGAGCAGATACGCAGTATTTT.

This sequence joins TRBV5-1 and TRBJ1-1, with D maybe TRBD1 (6 bases). CDR1 is SGHRS, CDR2 YFSETQ, per germline. V was cut by 3 bases and J by 1 base, with 13 bases left in between. This CDR3 contains 15 residues. The CDR3 nucleotides read TGCGCCAGCAGCTCACTTCCCAGGGGGAACACTGAAGCTTTCTTT. It codes for CASSSLPRGNTEAFF.

The chain joins TRBV4-3 to TRBJ2-2, with D tentatively TRBD1 (6 bases). The CDR3 sequence is 14 residues long. Germline V gene lookup returns CDR1 LGHNA and CDR2 YSLEER. Deletions cut 7 bases from V and 5 bases from J, with 14 bases between. In DNA, the CDR3 is TGCGCCAGCACCGGGACAAGAGTAACCGGGGAGCTGTTTTTT. This codes for CASTGTRVTGELFF.

J is TRBJ2-2 and V is TRBV9, with no clear D. CDR1 is SGDLS, CDR2 YYNGEE, per germline. This CDR3 contains 16 residues. Trimming left V 0 bases short and J 2 bases short, with 11 bases between. CDR3 sequence reads: CASSVEPKTNTGELFF. The CDR3 region has the DNA TGTGCCAGCAGCGTAGAACCGAAAACAAACACCGGGGAGCTGTTTTTT.

The chain uses TRBV30 and TRBJ2-6; D is perhaps TRBD1 or TRBD2 (5 bases each). Germline-derived CDR1 and CDR2 are GTSNPN and SVGIG (reference sequence). Between the trimmed V and J ends, which lost 3 bases and 4 bases, there was a span of 13 bases. CDR3 size: 15 residues. DNA for the CDR3: TGTGCCTGGAGCTTAGGGGAGTACGGGGCCAACGTCCTGACTTTC. Translated: CAWSLGEYGANVLTF.

This clone was picked up one time. This chain uses TRBV27 with TRBJ2-7; D may be TRBD1 (6 bases). V was trimmed by 5 bases and J by 0 bases, leaving 14 bases between them. Germline assignment: CDR1 MNHEY and CDR2 SMNVEV (reference sequence). CDR3 length equals 15 residues. The CDR3 here is CASSRKGHTSYEQYF. CDR3 bases: TGTGCCAGCAGTAGAAAGGGACACACCTCCTACGAGCAGTACTTC.

The gene calls are TRBV19 and TRBJ2-6; no reliable D call. This CDR3 is built from 12 residues. The germline V and J ends were trimmed by 6 bases and 3 bases, with 3 bases remaining between them. Germline V gene data show CDR1 as LNHDA and CDR2 as SQIVND (reference sequence). The CDR3 loop reads CASRDGANVLTF. The CDR3 nucleotides are TGTGCCAGTAGAGATGGGGCCAACGTCCTGACTTTC.

V gene TRBV28 combines with J gene TRBJ2-7; maybe TRBD2 (6 bases). The CDR3 totals 17 residues. Between the trimmed V and J ends, which lost 2 bases and 7 bases, there was a span of 24 bases. CDR1 is MDHEN and CDR2 is SYDVKM in the germline V gene. The CDR3 spells CASSLIAGPVDRREQYF. CDR3 sequence (DNA): TGTGCCAGCAGTTTAATCGCGGGACCCGTCGATCGTCGGGAGCAGTACTTC.

Only a few counts were recorded for this clone. This chain uses TRBV19 with TRBJ2-7, with 9 bases aligning to TRBD1. Germline lookup yields CDR1 LNHDA and CDR2 SQIVND (reference sequence). This CDR3 is 12 amino acids long. The V and J ends lost 7 bases and 7 bases, in that order; junction bases with no gene match: 5. CDR3 in amino acids: CASISGTGEQYF. The CDR3 DNA reads as TGTGCCAGTATCTCCGGGACAGGGGAGCAGTACTTC.

The CDR3 here is CASSIDRVSMNTEAFF. The CDR3 DNA sequence: TGTGCCAGTAGTATTGACAGGGTCTCGATGAACACTGAAGCTTTCTTT. The chain employs TRBV19 and TRBJ1-1; 7 nucleotides align to TRBD1. The CDR3 spans 16 residues. Germline trimming cut 3 bases from V and 0 bases from J; bases unmatched to any gene: 7. Per the germline V gene, CDR1 is LNHDA and CDR2 is SQIVND (reference sequence). Combining the CDR3 with reference TRBV19 and TRBJ1-1 gives the whole variable domain DGGITQSPKYLFRKEGQNVTLSCEQNLNHDAMYWYRQDPGQGLRLIYYSQIVNDFQKGDIAEGYSVSREKKESFPLTVTSAQKNPTAFYLCASSIDRVSMNTEAFFGQGTRLTVV.

The chain is built from TRBV6-1 and TRBJ2-1; D unclear. Germline V CDR1 and CDR2: MNHNS, SASEGT. The CDR3 sequence is 15 residues long. Trimming stripped 6 bases from V and 0 bases from J, with 12 bases between. The CDR3 sequence is CASRKDPSSYNEQFF. DNA for the CDR3: TGTGCCAGCAGAAAGGACCCGAGCTCCTACAATGAGCAGTTCTTC.

The V gene is TRBV28, the J gene TRBJ2-7, with D tentatively TRBD2 (6 bases). The germline gives CDR1 MDHEN, CDR2 SYDVKM. The CDR3 sequence is 13 residues long. V lost 3 bases and J lost 4, with 10 bases in between. The CDR3 sequence: CASSFGTPYEQYF. The CDR3 bases are TGTGCCAGCAGTTTTGGGACTCCTTACGAGCAGTACTTC. Full variable domain (remainder filled in from reference TRBV28 and TRBJ2-7): DVKVTQSSRYLVKRTGEKVFLECVQDMDHENMFWYRQDPGLGLRLIYFSYDVKMKEKGDIPEGYSVSREKKERFSLILESASTNQTSMYLCASSFGTPYEQYFGPGTRLTVT.

The chain is built from TRBV19 and TRBJ2-7; no reliable D call. This CDR3 region has 14 residues. Germline V gene sequence: CDR1 LNHDA, CDR2 SQIVND (reference sequence). V was cut by 0 bases and J by 2 bases, with 8 bases left in between. CDR3 loop: CASSIENGPYEQYF. CDR3 in DNA: TGTGCCAGTAGTATAGAGAACGGACCCTACGAGCAGTACTTC.

On this clone itself: The junction does not match germline at one end; this may be a read error. This chain connects TRBV20-1 to TRBJ2-5; D uncertain. The germline gives CDR1 DFQATT, CDR2 SNEGSKA (reference sequence). The CDR3 loop spans 11 amino acids. The CDR3 DNA reads as TGCAGTGCTGGAGATTGGGAGACCCAGTACTTC. It codes for CSAGDWETQYF.

The rearrangement joins TRBV19 to TRBJ2-7, with TRBD2 as a possible D gene (5 bases). Germline V gene lookup returns CDR1 LNHDA and CDR2 SQIVND (reference sequence). The V and J ends lost 5 bases and 6 bases respectively, with 11 bases between them. CDR3 length: 12 residues. CDR3 DNA sequence: TGTGCCAGTAGTTTTGTAGGGAGCGAGCAGTACTTC. As protein: CASSFVGSEQYF.

The CDR3 DNA reads TGTGCCAGCAGCTTATCGCCAGGAGAGGAGACCCAGTACTTC. Encoded protein: CASSLSPGEETQYF. The chain combines TRBV7-2 with TRBJ2-5, with no clear D. CDR1 and CDR2 from the germline V gene are SGHTA and FQGNSA. V was trimmed by 2 bases and J by 5 bases, leaving 12 bases between them. CDR3 length equals 14 residues.

The chain combines TRBV30 with TRBJ2-2, with 13 bases matching TRBD2. CDR1 and CDR2 (germline): GTSNPN, SVGIG (reference sequence). J was trimmed by 6 bases and V by 1 base; bases with no gene match: 5. The CDR3 covers 16 residues. As DNA, the CDR3 is TGTGCCTGGAGTGAAAGTGGACTAGCGGGAGCCGGGGAGCTGTTTTTT. Encoded protein: CAWSESGLAGAGELFF.

The chain has TRBV6-5 and TRBJ1-4; 8 bases are shared with TRBD1. CDR3 length: 15 residues. Losses at the gene ends were 6 bases for V and 7 bases for J; bases not matched to a gene: 10. The germline V gene encodes CDR1 MNHEY and CDR2 SVGAGI. The CDR3 loop is CASSLDRGSFEKLFF. The CDR3 DNA sequence: TGTGCCAGCAGCTTAGACAGGGGATCTTTTGAAAAACTGTTTTTT.